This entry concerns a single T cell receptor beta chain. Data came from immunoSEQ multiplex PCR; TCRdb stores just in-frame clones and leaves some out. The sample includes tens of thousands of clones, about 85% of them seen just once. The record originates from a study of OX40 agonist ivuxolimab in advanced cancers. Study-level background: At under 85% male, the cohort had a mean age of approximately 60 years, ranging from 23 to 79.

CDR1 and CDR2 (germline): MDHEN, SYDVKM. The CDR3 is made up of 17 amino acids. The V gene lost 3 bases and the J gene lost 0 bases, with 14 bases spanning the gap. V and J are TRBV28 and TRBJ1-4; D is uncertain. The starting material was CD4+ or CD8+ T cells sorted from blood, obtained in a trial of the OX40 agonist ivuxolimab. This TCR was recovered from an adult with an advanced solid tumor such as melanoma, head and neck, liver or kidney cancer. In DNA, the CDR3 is TGTGCCAGCAGTTTGCAGGCGGAACCTGCAACTAATGAAAAACTGTTTTTT. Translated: CASSLQAEPATNEKLFF.